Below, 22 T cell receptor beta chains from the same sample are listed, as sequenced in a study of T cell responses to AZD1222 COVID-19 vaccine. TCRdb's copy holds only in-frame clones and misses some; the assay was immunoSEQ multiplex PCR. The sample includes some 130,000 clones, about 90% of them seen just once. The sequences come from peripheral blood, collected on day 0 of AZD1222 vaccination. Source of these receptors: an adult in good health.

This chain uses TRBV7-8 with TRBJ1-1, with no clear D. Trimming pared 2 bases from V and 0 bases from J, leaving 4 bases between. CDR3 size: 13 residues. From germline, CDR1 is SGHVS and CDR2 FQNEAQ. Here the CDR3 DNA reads TGTGCCAGCAGCTTACTGGTGAACACTGAAGCTTTCTTT. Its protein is CASSLLVNTEAFF.

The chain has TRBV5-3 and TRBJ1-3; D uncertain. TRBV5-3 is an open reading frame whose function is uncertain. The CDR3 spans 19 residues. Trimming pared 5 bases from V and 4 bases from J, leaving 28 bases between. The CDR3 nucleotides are TGTGCCAGAAGTCGTATGGGCCAGGATTTGTTTCTGTTGGGAAACACCATATATTTT. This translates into CARSRMGQDLFLLGNTIYF.

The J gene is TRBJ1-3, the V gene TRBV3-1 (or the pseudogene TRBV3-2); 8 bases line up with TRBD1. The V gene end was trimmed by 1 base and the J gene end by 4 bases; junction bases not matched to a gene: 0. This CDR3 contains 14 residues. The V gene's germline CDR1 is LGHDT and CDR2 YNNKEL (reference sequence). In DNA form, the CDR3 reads TGTGCCAGCAGCCAAGGGACAGGGGGAAACACCATATATTTT. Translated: CASSQGTGGNTIYF.

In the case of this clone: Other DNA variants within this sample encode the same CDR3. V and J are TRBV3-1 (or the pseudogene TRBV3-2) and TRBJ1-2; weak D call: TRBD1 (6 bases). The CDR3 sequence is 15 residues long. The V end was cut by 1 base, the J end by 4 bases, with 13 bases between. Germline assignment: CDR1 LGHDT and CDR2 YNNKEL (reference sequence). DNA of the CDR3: TGTGCCAGCAGCCAAGTGGGGGCCTCTGGCTATGGCTACACCTTC. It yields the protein CASSQVGASGYGYTF.

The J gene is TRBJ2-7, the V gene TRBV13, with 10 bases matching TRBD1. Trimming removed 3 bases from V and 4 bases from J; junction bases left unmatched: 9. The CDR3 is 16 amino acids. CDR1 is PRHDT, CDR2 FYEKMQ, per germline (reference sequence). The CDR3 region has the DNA TGTGCCAGCAGCTTTCTAGCGGACAGGGGGGGTTACGAGCAGTACTTC. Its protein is CASSFLADRGGYEQYF.

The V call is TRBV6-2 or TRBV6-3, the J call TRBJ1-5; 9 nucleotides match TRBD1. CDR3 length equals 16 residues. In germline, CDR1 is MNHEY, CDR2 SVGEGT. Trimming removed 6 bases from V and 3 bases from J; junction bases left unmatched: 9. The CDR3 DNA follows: TGTGCCAGCAGCCGCGACGACAGGGGGTTCAATCAGCCCCAGCATTTT. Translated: CASSRDDRGFNQPQHF.

In DNA, the CDR3 is TGTGCTAGTGGAGATCCGGGACTACGTACCTCAGGAGAGCAGTTCTTC. This sequence encodes CASGDPGLRTSGEQFF. This sequence joins TRBV12-5 and TRBJ2-1, with TRBD2 matching over 7 bases. CDR1 LGHNT and CDR2 FRNRAP come from the germline V gene. CDR3 size: 16 residues. With 6 bases clipped from V and 10 bases from J, the junction kept 18 bases outside the gene matches.

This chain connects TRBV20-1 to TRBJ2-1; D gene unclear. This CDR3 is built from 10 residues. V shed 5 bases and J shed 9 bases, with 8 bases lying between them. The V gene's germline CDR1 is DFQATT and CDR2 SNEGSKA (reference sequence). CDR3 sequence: CSAWVAEQFF. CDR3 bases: TGCAGTGCTTGGGTGGCTGAGCAGTTCTTC.

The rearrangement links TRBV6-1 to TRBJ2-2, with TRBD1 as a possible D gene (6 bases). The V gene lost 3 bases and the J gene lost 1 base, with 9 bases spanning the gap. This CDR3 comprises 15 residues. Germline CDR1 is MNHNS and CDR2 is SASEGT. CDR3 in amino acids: CASSEGTLNTGELFF. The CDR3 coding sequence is TGTGCCAGCAGTGAGGGGACACTGAACACCGGGGAGCTGTTTTTT.

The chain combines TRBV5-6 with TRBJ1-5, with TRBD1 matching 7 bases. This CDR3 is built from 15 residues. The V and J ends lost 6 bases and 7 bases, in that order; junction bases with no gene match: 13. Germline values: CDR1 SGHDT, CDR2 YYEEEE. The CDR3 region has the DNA TGTGCCAGCACCAAATCCTCAGGGGGGGGCCAGCCCCAGCATTTT. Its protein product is CASTKSSGGGQPQHF.

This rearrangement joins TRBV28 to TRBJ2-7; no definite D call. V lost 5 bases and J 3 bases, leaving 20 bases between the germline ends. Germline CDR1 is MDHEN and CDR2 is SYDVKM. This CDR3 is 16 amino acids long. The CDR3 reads CASSALSSTQLYEQYF. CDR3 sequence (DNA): TGTGCCAGCAGTGCACTTTCCTCAACACAGCTCTACGAGCAGTACTTC.

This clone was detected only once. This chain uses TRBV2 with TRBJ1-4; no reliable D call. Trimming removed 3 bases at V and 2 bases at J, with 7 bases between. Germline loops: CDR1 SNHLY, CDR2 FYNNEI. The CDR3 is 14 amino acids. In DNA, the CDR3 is TGTGCCAGCAGTGATCGTCAGACTAATGAAAAACTGTTTTTT. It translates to CASSDRQTNEKLFF.

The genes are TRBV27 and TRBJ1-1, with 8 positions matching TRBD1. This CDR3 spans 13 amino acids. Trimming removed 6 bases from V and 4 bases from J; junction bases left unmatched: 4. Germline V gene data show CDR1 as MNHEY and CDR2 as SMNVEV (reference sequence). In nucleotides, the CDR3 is TGTGCCAGCAGCAACAGGGGGTCCACTGAAGCTTTCTTT. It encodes CASSNRGSTEAFF.

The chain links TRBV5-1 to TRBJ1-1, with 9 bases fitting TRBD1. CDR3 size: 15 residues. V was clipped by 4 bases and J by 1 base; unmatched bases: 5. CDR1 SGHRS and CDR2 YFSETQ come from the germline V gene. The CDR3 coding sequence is TGCGCCAGCAGCGCCTGGACAGGGGAGAACACTGAAGCTTTCTTT. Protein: CASSAWTGENTEAFF.

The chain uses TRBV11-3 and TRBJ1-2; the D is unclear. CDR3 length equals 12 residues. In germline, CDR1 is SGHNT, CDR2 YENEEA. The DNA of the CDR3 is TGTGCTCCATCAACAGTAAACTATGGCTACACCTTC. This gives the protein CAPSTVNYGYTF. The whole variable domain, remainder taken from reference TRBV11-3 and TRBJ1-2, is EAGVVQSPRYKIIEKKQPVAFWCNPISGHNTLYWYLQNLGQGPELLIRYENEEAVDDSQLPKDRFSAERLKGVDSTLKIQPAELGDSAVYLCAPSTVNYGYTFGSGTRLTVV.

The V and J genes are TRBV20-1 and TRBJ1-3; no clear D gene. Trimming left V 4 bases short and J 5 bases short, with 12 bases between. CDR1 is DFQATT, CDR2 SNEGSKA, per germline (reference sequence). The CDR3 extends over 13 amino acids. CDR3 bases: TGCAGTGCTATTGAAGGGCTTAGAAACACCATATATTTT. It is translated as CSAIEGLRNTIYF.

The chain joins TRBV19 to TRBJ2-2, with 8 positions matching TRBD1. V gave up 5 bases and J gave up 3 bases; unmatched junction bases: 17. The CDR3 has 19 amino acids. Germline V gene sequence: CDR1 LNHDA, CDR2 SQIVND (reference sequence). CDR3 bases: TGTGCCAGTAGTCTCCGGGACAGGAGTCCCTGGTTGGACACCGGGGAGCTGTTTTTT. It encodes CASSLRDRSPWLDTGELFF.

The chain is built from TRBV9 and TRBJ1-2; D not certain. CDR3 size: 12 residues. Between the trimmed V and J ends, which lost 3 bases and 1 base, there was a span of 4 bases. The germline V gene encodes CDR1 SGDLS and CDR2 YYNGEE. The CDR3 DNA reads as TGTGCCAGCAGCGGGCTTAACTATGGCTACACCTTC. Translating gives CASSGLNYGYTF.

CDR3 sequence (DNA): TGTGCCAGCAGCTTAGCAGGTGGGATCCACCAAGAGACCCAGTACTTC. Translating gives CASSLAGGIHQETQYF. The chain combines TRBV11-2 with TRBJ2-5; D gene unclear. V lost 1 base to trimming and J lost 0 bases, with 12 bases between them. Germline CDR1 is SGHAT and CDR2 is FQNNGV. This CDR3 has 16 residues.

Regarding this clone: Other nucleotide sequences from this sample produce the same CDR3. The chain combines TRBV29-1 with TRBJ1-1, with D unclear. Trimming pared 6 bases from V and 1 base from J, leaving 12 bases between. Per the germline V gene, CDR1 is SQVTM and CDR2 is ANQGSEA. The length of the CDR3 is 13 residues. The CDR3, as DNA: TGCAGCGTCCCCGGAACGGGGAACACTGAAGCTTTCTTT. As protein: CSVPGTGNTEAFF.

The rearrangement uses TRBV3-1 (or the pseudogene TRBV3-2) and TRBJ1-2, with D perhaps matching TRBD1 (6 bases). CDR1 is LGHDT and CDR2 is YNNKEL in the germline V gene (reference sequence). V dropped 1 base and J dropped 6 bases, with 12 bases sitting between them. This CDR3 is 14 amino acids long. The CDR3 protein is CASSQGTGRDGYTF. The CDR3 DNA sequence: TGTGCCAGCAGCCAAGGAACAGGGAGGGATGGCTACACCTTC.

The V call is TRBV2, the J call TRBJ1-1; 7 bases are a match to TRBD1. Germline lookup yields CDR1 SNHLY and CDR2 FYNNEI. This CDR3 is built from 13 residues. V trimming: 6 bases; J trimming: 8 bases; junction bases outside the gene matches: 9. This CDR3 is CASRRDRPSEAFF. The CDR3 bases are TGTGCCAGCAGGAGGGACAGACCCTCGGAAGCTTTCTTT.